Following are 19 T cell receptor beta chains from one sample sequenced in a study of blood T cells in healthy people across ages. The authors ran a second PCR of roughly 6 to 12 cycles using a sample-barcoded 5' primer and a J-beta primer mix. MiXCR, applied by TCRdb to the 5' RACE reads, yields one record per CDR3 protein. The sample shows roughly 1.6 million distinct CDR3 sequences, roughly 32% of them seen only once. The sequencing input was blood. The receptors here all came from a woman under 40 in good health.

The chain uses TRBV11-2 and TRBJ2-3; 11 bases map to TRBD2. Germline CDR1 SGHAT, CDR2 FQNNGV. Unmatched junction bases numbered 8, after V lost 6 bases and J lost 0 bases. CDR3 size: 17 residues. CDR3: CASSFRGLAASTDTQYF. CDR3 nucleotide sequence: TGTGCCAGCAGTTTCCGGGGACTAGCGGCCAGCACAGATACGCAGTATTTT. Based on the CDR3 plus reference TRBV11-2 and TRBJ2-3, the full variable domain is EAGVAQSPRYKIIEKRQSVAFWCNPISGHATLYWYQQILGQGPKLLIQFQNNGVVDDSQLPKDRFSAERLKGVDSTLKIQPAKLEDSAVYLCASSFRGLAASTDTQYFGPGTRLTVL.

The sample holds a few counts of this clonotype. V and J are TRBV20-1 and TRBJ2-7; tentative D call: TRBD1 (5 bases). The V end was cut by 3 bases, the J end by 6 bases, with 18 bases between. From germline, CDR1 is DFQATT and CDR2 SNEGSKA (reference sequence). The CDR3 totals 14 residues. The CDR3 loop reads CSASEDNFSREQYF. The CDR3 DNA reads as TGCAGTGCTAGCGAGGACAATTTTTCACGCGAGCAGTACTTC.

This chain connects TRBV4-1 to TRBJ2-1; no firm D call. Germline V lookup: CDR1 MGHRA, CDR2 YSYEKL. Deletions cut 1 base from V and 1 base from J, with 8 bases between. The CDR3 consists of 15 residues. CDR3 sequence reads: CASSQVTNSYNEQFF. The CDR3 DNA sequence: TGCGCCAGCAGCCAAGTGACCAATTCCTACAATGAGCAGTTCTTC.

With respect to this clonotype: Germline and junction disagree at one end, which may indicate a read error. J is TRBJ2-3 and V is TRBV7-2, with unresolved D. Looked up from germline, CDR1 is SGHTA and CDR2 is FQGNSA. The CDR3 length is 13 residues. The CDR3 here is CASSPSNTHTQYF. The DNA for the CDR3 is TGTGCCAGCAGCCCGAGCAACACACATACGCAGTATTTT.

This clonotype was recorded only once. An end of the junction differs from the germline gene, which may be a read error. The genes are TRBV5-8 and TRBJ2-7, with D hard to call. Germline CDR1 reads SGHTS; CDR2 reads YDEGEE. This CDR3 comprises 13 residues. The DNA of the CDR3 is TGTACCAGCACCCCGGGTAGTCTGGTTCAGCAGTACTTC. Protein sequence: CTSTPGSLVQQYF.

The J gene is TRBJ2-1, the V gene TRBV7-6, with D perhaps matching TRBD1 (5 bases). There are 14 residues in the CDR3. The germline V gene encodes CDR1 SGHVS and CDR2 FNYEAQ. V lost 2 bases and J 6 bases, leaving 11 bases between the germline ends. CDR3 DNA: TGTGCCAGCAGCTTACCAGGCAGGGCCAATGAGCAGTTCTTC. Amino acids: CASSLPGRANEQFF. The whole variable domain, remainder taken from reference TRBV7-6 and TRBJ2-1, is GAGVSQSPRYKVTKRGQDVALRCDPISGHVSLYWYRQALGQGPEFLTYFNYEAQQDKSGLPNDRFSAERPEGSISTLTIQRTEQRDSAMYRCASSLPGRANEQFFGPGTRLTVL.

The chain joins TRBV7-3 to TRBJ2-5, with 8 bases aligning to TRBD1. V dropped 7 bases and J dropped 5; count of bases not matched to a gene: 15. The germline CDR1 and CDR2 sequences are SGHTA and FQGTGA. The CDR3 is 16 amino acids. CDR3 region: CASIMETGESRETQYF. In DNA, the CDR3 is TGTGCCAGCATCATGGAGACAGGGGAGAGTCGGGAGACCCAGTACTTC.

The chain employs TRBV7-9 and TRBJ1-2, with D tentatively TRBD1 (6 bases). CDR1 is SEHNR, CDR2 FQNEAQ, per germline (reference sequence). The V end lost 4 bases, the J end lost 6 bases, and 18 bases lay between the germline ends. The CDR3 is made up of 15 amino acids. CDR3 in amino acids: CASSSNWAGDNGYTF. CDR3 nucleotide sequence: TGTGCCAGCAGCTCTAACTGGGCAGGGGATAATGGCTACACCTTC.

This clonotype was recorded a few times. V is TRBV27 and J is TRBJ2-5; 8 bases map to TRBD1. Germline V CDR1 and CDR2: MNHEY, SMNVEV (reference sequence). V shed 4 bases, J shed 3 bases, and the junction held 4 bases outside the gene matches. The CDR3 is 14 amino acids. The CDR3 DNA reads TGTGCCAGCAGTTCACAGGGGGGTAAAGAGACCCAGTACTTC. It specifies CASSSQGGKETQYF.

V and J are TRBV28 and TRBJ1-4; no firm D call. There are 13 residues in the CDR3. Trimming pared 2 bases from V and 8 bases from J, leaving 9 bases between. CDR1 and CDR2 (germline): MDHEN, SYDVKM. The CDR3 sequence: CASSLAVLEKLFF. CDR3 sequence (DNA): TGTGCCAGCAGTTTAGCGGTCCTCGAAAAACTGTTTTTT.

The CDR3 spells CASSTRQGAGANVLTF. CDR3 coding DNA: TGTGCCAGCAGTACCCGACAGGGGGCTGGGGCCAACGTCCTGACTTTC. The chain uses TRBV6-2 or TRBV6-3 and TRBJ2-6; 9 nucleotides agree with TRBD1. V gave up 5 bases and J gave up 2 bases; unmatched junction bases: 4. The CDR3 spans 16 residues. Germline V gives CDR1 MNHEY, CDR2 SVGEGT.

This chain connects TRBV9 to TRBJ2-1; perhaps TRBD2 as D (7 bases). Germline loops: CDR1 SGDLS, CDR2 YYNGEE. The V end lost 4 bases, the J end lost 1 base, and 15 bases lay between the germline ends. The CDR3 sequence is 16 residues long. CDR3 nucleotide sequence: TGTGCCAGCAGCCCTCAGGCGGGGGCTTCCTACAATGAGCAGTTCTTC. This sequence encodes CASSPQAGASYNEQFF.

The rearrangement links TRBV29-1 to TRBJ2-7, with D possibly TRBD2 on 5 matching bases. The CDR3 consists of 15 residues. Germline V CDR1 and CDR2: SQVTM, ANQGSEA. Trimming cost V 0 bases and J 4 bases, with 16 bases left between them. CDR3 loop: CSVEDPHEGLYEQYF. As DNA, the CDR3 is TGCAGCGTTGAAGATCCCCATGAGGGTTTGTACGAGCAGTACTTC.

As concerns this clonotype: The germline gene is not matched at one end of the junction; a read error may be the cause. In nucleotides, the CDR3 is TGTGCCAGGCGAATGCGGGGCGACCAAGAGGCCCAGTACTTC. This codes for CARRMRGDQEAQYF. The rearrangement uses TRBV11-3 and TRBJ2-5, with D perhaps TRBD2 (6 bases). Germline CDR1 SGHNT, CDR2 YENEEA. The CDR3 covers 14 residues.

The J gene is TRBJ2-7, the V gene TRBV27; perhaps D is TRBD1 or TRBD2 (6 bases each). Germline CDR1 and CDR2: MNHEY and SMNVEV (reference sequence). The CDR3 runs to 17 residues. V lost 6 bases and J 7 bases, leaving 28 bases between the germline ends. The CDR3 DNA reads TGTGCCAGCAGCTATCTCAGCCCGGCAGTGGGGGCGGGGGAGCAGTACTTC. Translated, it gives CASSYLSPAVGAGEQYF.

This chain joins TRBV7-2 and TRBJ1-1; 9 bases align to TRBD1. CDR1 is SGHTA, CDR2 FQGNSA, per germline. With 5 bases clipped from V and 0 bases from J, the junction kept 7 bases outside the gene matches. CDR3 length: 16 amino acids. The DNA of the CDR3 is TGTGCCAGCAGCAACTCCAGGACAGGGGTGAACACTGAAGCTTTCTTT. Protein product: CASSNSRTGVNTEAFF.

This clonotype was picked up a small number of times. This chain links TRBV20-1 with TRBJ2-3; maybe TRBD2 (5 bases). V dropped 0 bases and J dropped 2 bases, with 12 bases sitting between them. The length of the CDR3 is 15 residues. Germline V gene data show CDR1 as DFQATT and CDR2 as SNEGSKA (reference sequence). The CDR3 region is CSARDGLANTDTQYF. CDR3 sequence (DNA): TGCAGTGCTAGAGATGGGCTAGCTAACACAGATACGCAGTATTTT.

Of note for this clonotype: At one end, the junction sequence differs from germline, possibly due to a read error. The chain carries TRBV27 and TRBJ2-7; 8 nucleotides match TRBD2. The CDR3 runs 15 residues. CDR1 MNHEY and CDR2 SMNVEV come from the germline V gene (reference sequence). CDR3: CTSSLLAASSYEQYF. The DNA of the CDR3 is TGTACCAGCAGTTTACTAGCGGCTAGCTCCTACGAGCAGTACTTC.

The CDR3 here is CASSVDMDTQYF. CDR3 nucleotides: TGTGCCAGCAGCGTAGATATGGATACGCAGTATTTT. The rearrangement joins TRBV9 to TRBJ2-3, with D unresolved. V lost 0 bases to trimming and J lost 6 bases, with 5 bases between them. Germline CDR1 reads SGDLS; CDR2 reads YYNGEE. This CDR3 is 12 amino acids long.